Presented here are 25 T cell receptor beta chains from one specimen sequenced in a study of T cell changes during pregnancy in multiple sclerosis. Clones were sequenced by immunoSEQ multiplex PCR, and TCRdb holds only the in-frame ones, with some missing. The data contain approximately 28,000 clones, 80% to 90% of them seen just once; the ten biggest clones take up 16%. The sample in question was CD8+ T cells from peripheral blood mononuclear cells, obtained in the second trimester of pregnancy. These receptors were obtained from a female donor with multiple sclerosis, enrolled in a pregnancy study.

This rearrangement joins TRBV4-1 to TRBJ1-1; D unresolved. Trimming pared 3 bases from V and 0 bases from J, leaving 8 bases between. The CDR3 has 14 residues. The germline V gene has CDR1 MGHRA and CDR2 YSYEKL. Here the CDR3 DNA reads TGCGCCAGCAGCCAGTTTCCAGTGAACACTGAAGCTTTCTTT. It specifies CASSQFPVNTEAFF.

This clone appeared a single time. This rearrangement joins TRBV28 to TRBJ1-2; 7 positions agree with TRBD1. The CDR3 extends over 18 amino acids. V trimming: 3 bases; J trimming: 4 bases; junction bases outside the gene matches: 17. Germline V gene lookup returns CDR1 MDHEN and CDR2 SYDVKM. Written as DNA, the CDR3 is TGTGCCAGCAGTTTGCACACCGGGACAGCAAGGATAGTCTATGGCTACACCTTC. Translating it yields CASSLHTGTARIVYGYTF.

V gene TRBV7-2 combines with J gene TRBJ2-7, with D uncertain. There are 13 residues in the CDR3. The V end was cut by 5 bases, the J end by 2 bases, with 10 bases between. In germline, CDR1 is SGHTA, CDR2 FQGNSA. CDR3 sequence: CASSLDMTYEQYF. The CDR3 DNA reads TGTGCCAGCAGCCTCGACATGACCTACGAGCAGTACTTC.

The gene calls are TRBV30 and TRBJ1-1; TRBD1 matches 8 bases. Germline assignment: CDR1 GTSNPN and CDR2 SVGIG (reference sequence). The CDR3 runs 15 residues. V lost 1 base and J lost 5; bases outside the gene matches: 9. CDR3 in DNA: TGTGCCTGGAGTGACCCTCGACAGGGGATGACTGAAGCTTTCTTT. Translated: CAWSDPRQGMTEAFF. Looking up the rest from reference TRBV30 and TRBJ1-1 gives the full variable domain: SQTIHQWPATLVQPVGSPLSLECTVEGTSNPNLYWYRQAAGRGLQLLFYSVGIGQISSEVPQNLSASRPQDRQFILSSKKLLLSDSGFYLCAWSDPRQGMTEAFFGQGTRLTVV.

The chain joins TRBV9 to TRBJ2-1; D remains ambiguous. V shed 2 bases and J shed 3 bases, with 6 bases lying between them. This CDR3 contains 13 residues. CDR1 SGDLS and CDR2 YYNGEE come from the germline V gene. CDR3 loop: CASSVLDYNEQFF. The CDR3 nucleotides are TGTGCCAGCAGCGTCCTAGACTACAATGAGCAGTTCTTC.

The gene calls are TRBV2 and TRBJ2-2; 8 bases are a match to TRBD1. The CDR3 contains 15 residues. After removal of 2 bases from V and 6 bases from J, the junction contained 5 bases not matched to a gene. The V gene's germline CDR1 is SNHLY and CDR2 FYNNEI. CDR3 nucleotide sequence: TGTGCCAGCAGTGAAACGGCAGGGGGCTCCGGGGAGCTGTTTTTT. Protein: CASSETAGGSGELFF.

The V gene is TRBV19, the J gene TRBJ2-1, with D possibly being TRBD1 (6 bases). Trimming took 6 bases from V and 6 from J, leaving 24 bases between them. Germline CDR1 reads LNHDA; CDR2 reads SQIVND (reference sequence). CDR3 length equals 17 residues. In DNA, the CDR3 is TGTGCCAGTAGCCGACCGTACCAGGGGCCTCTCTCCAATGAGCAGTTCTTC. Translation: CASSRPYQGPLSNEQFF.

The chain couples TRBV6-1 to TRBJ1-2, with D maybe TRBD1 (6 bases). The ends were cut back, 3 bases at V and 6 bases at J, with 14 bases in the middle. This CDR3 has 14 residues. Germline V lookup: CDR1 MNHNS, CDR2 SASEGT. CDR3 DNA sequence: TGTGCCAGCAGTGACCTGGACAGAGAACATGGCTACACCTTC. It translates to CASSDLDREHGYTF.

The J gene is TRBJ2-7, the V gene TRBV5-4; the D gene is possibly TRBD2 (6 bases). Germline CDR1 is SGHNT and CDR2 is YYREEE (reference sequence). This CDR3 comprises 12 residues. Trimming removed 2 bases from V and 4 bases from J, with 7 bases in between. The CDR3 loop reads CASSFRGYEQYF. In DNA, the CDR3 is TGTGCCAGCAGCTTCCGGGGGTACGAGCAGTACTTC.

The chain has TRBV19 and TRBJ1-5; 7 bases align to TRBD1. Germline values: CDR1 LNHDA, CDR2 SQIVND (reference sequence). V was clipped by 4 bases and J by 0 bases; unmatched bases: 15. CDR3 length equals 19 residues. CDR3 in DNA: TGTGCCAGTAGTACACAGGGGCCGCGGGGTCACGCTAGCAATCAGCCCCAGCATTTT. Its protein is CASSTQGPRGHASNQPQHF. The full variable domain, its missing parts supplied by reference TRBV19 and TRBJ1-5, is DGGITQSPKYLFRKEGQNVTLSCEQNLNHDAMYWYRQDPGQGLRLIYYSQIVNDFQKGDIAEGYSVSREKKESFPLTVTSAQKNPTAFYLCASSTQGPRGHASNQPQHFGDGTRLSIL.

This clone was observed a few times. V and J are TRBV28 and TRBJ2-1, with a weak D call TRBD1 (6 bases). The CDR3 consists of 13 residues. Trimming removed 5 bases from V and 7 bases from J, with 12 bases in between. Per the germline V gene, CDR1 is MDHEN and CDR2 is SYDVKM. This chain's CDR3 is CASSPQGSNEQFF. The CDR3 nucleotides are TGTGCCAGCAGTCCACAGGGTTCGAATGAGCAGTTCTTC.

The chain is built from TRBV10-2 and TRBJ1-1, with D possibly matching TRBD1 (5 bases). Germline CDR1 WSHSY, CDR2 SAAADI. CDR3 length: 12 residues. Trimming pared 7 bases from V and 2 bases from J, leaving 8 bases between. The CDR3 nucleotides are TGCGCCAGCAATTGGGGCAACACTGAAGCTTTCTTT. This encodes CASNWGNTEAFF.

The chain uses TRBV19 and TRBJ2-1; D perhaps matches TRBD2 (5 bases). Between the trimmed V and J ends, which lost 1 base and 1 base, there was a span of 14 bases. This CDR3 is 17 amino acids long. The V gene's germline CDR1 is LNHDA and CDR2 SQIVND (reference sequence). Written as DNA, the CDR3 is TGTGCCAGTAGTATAGGTTTGCGGGTGCTTTCCTACAATGAGCAGTTCTTC. Amino acid sequence: CASSIGLRVLSYNEQFF.

The genes are TRBV21-1 and TRBJ2-5; TRBD1, the table's D call, was not compared with the DNA. TRBV21-1 is classified as a pseudogene. This CDR3 is 16 amino acids long. In DNA, the CDR3 is TGTGCCAGCAGCAAAGTACCCAGGGTTATATCGGAGACCCAGTACTTC. Translated: CASSKVPRVISETQYF.

The chain is built from TRBV11-3 and TRBJ2-7; the match to TRBD1 covers 9 bases. Germline loops: CDR1 SGHNT, CDR2 YENEEA. This CDR3 spans 15 amino acids. Unmatched junction bases numbered 6, after V lost 3 bases and J lost 3 bases. CDR3 coding DNA: TGTGCCAGCAGCTTCCGGACAGGGGAGAACTACGAGCAGTACTTC. Protein product: CASSFRTGENYEQYF. The variable domain in full, completed from reference TRBV11-3 and TRBJ2-7, reads EAGVVQSPRYKIIEKKQPVAFWCNPISGHNTLYWYLQNLGQGPELLIRYENEEAVDDSQLPKDRFSAERLKGVDSTLKIQPAELGDSAVYLCASSFRTGENYEQYFGPGTRLTVT.

This clone has a handful of counts. This chain connects TRBV6-5 to TRBJ2-7, with 10 bases matching TRBD2. V shed 5 bases and J 4 bases; nucleotides not matched to a gene: 5. This CDR3 has 14 residues. The germline V gene encodes CDR1 MNHEY and CDR2 SVGAGI. CDR3 residues: CASSAGTSDYEQYF. CDR3 DNA: TGTGCCAGCAGTGCCGGGACTAGCGATTACGAGCAGTACTTC.

The chain joins TRBV7-8 to TRBJ1-5, with 7 bases identical to TRBD1. CDR3 length equals 19 residues. With V trimmed by 4 bases and J by 0 bases, 15 bases remained unmatched. Germline V gene data show CDR1 as SGHVS and CDR2 as FQNEAQ. In DNA form, the CDR3 reads TGTGCCAGCAGCTCGCGGACAGGCCTTATCCTCTATAGCAATCAGCCCCAGCATTTT. It yields the protein CASSSRTGLILYSNQPQHF.

The CDR3 DNA is TGTGCCAGCAGCCAAGATGACCTAGCGGGAGGCCTCAATGAGCAGTTCTTC. Translation gives CASSQDDLAGGLNEQFF. J is TRBJ2-1 and V is TRBV4-2; 11 bases are shared with TRBD2. V was pared by 0 bases and J by 6 bases, with 7 bases of the junction left unmatched. Germline loops: CDR1 LGHNA, CDR2 YNFKEQ. This CDR3 has 17 residues.

V usage is TRBV9 and J usage is TRBJ2-2; 9 bases fit TRBD1. The CDR3 is 18 amino acids. The trim removed 0 bases at V and 6 bases at J, leaving 12 bases unmatched. Germline CDR1 reads SGDLS; CDR2 reads YYNGEE. The CDR3 nucleotides read TGTGCCAGCAGCGTAGCTACGGGAACAGGGGGCTTCGCCGGGGAGCTGTTTTTT. Residues: CASSVATGTGGFAGELFF.

The chain combines TRBV7-6 with TRBJ2-3; TRBD2 aligns across 11 bases. Germline assignment: CDR1 SGHVS and CDR2 FNYEAQ. Trimming cost V 3 bases and J 0 bases; bases outside gene matches: 2. The length of the CDR3 is 16 residues. CDR3 sequence: CASSLWTSGSTDTQYF. The CDR3 nucleotides are TGTGCCAGCAGCTTGTGGACTAGCGGGAGCACAGATACGCAGTATTTT. Full variable domain (missing parts from reference TRBV7-6 and TRBJ2-3): GAGVSQSPRYKVTKRGQDVALRCDPISGHVSLYWYRQALGQGPEFLTYFNYEAQQDKSGLPNDRFSAERPEGSISTLTIQRTEQRDSAMYRCASSLWTSGSTDTQYFGPGTRLTVL.

V is TRBV28 and J is TRBJ2-5; the match to TRBD1 covers 7 bases. The J call may not be correct, given that the DNA end is closer to TRBJ2-7. The CDR3 runs to 14 residues. Germline V gene data show CDR1 as MDHEN and CDR2 as SYDVKM. In nucleotides, the CDR3 is TGTGCCAGCACCCCCCTCACAGGGGCCTACGAGCAGTACTTC. It translates to CASTPLTGAYEQYF.

The genes are TRBV10-3 and TRBJ2-7, with D maybe TRBD1 (5 bases). Per the germline V gene, CDR1 is ENHRY and CDR2 is SYGVKD. CDR3 length: 16 amino acids. Trimming took 2 bases from V and 0 from J, leaving 14 bases between them. The CDR3 loop is CAISEGPRQRSYEQYF. The DNA for the CDR3 is TGTGCCATCAGTGAGGGGCCTAGACAGCGCTCCTACGAGCAGTACTTC.

A single count supports this clone. The chain couples TRBV6-1 to TRBJ2-5; 7 bases fit TRBD1. CDR1 is MNHNS and CDR2 is SASEGT in the germline V gene. The CDR3 spans 18 residues. The V segment lost 0 bases and the J segment 3 bases; nucleotides outside the gene matches: 13. For the CDR3, the DNA is TGTGCCAGCAGTGAAGCCGTCACAGGGGTGGGGCCCGAAGAGACCCAGTACTTC. Residues: CASSEAVTGVGPEETQYF.

The chain joins TRBV18 to TRBJ1-2, with TRBD1 as a possible D gene (5 bases). V was pared by 2 bases and J by 8 bases, with 12 bases between. The CDR3 consists of 13 residues. Looked up from germline, CDR1 is KGHSH and CDR2 is LQKENI. CDR3 residues: CASSPKSGNGYTF. The CDR3 DNA reads as TGTGCCAGCTCACCAAAGTCAGGGAACGGCTACACCTTC.

The chain recombines TRBV30 with TRBJ2-1, with D possibly being TRBD2 (6 bases). V was clipped by 2 bases and J by 4 bases, with 15 bases between them. Germline CDR1 GTSNPN, CDR2 SVGIG (reference sequence). The CDR3 contains 15 residues. CDR3 in amino acids: CAWSLLAPPYNEQFF. The CDR3 DNA sequence: TGTGCCTGGAGTCTTCTAGCGCCCCCTTACAATGAGCAGTTCTTC.